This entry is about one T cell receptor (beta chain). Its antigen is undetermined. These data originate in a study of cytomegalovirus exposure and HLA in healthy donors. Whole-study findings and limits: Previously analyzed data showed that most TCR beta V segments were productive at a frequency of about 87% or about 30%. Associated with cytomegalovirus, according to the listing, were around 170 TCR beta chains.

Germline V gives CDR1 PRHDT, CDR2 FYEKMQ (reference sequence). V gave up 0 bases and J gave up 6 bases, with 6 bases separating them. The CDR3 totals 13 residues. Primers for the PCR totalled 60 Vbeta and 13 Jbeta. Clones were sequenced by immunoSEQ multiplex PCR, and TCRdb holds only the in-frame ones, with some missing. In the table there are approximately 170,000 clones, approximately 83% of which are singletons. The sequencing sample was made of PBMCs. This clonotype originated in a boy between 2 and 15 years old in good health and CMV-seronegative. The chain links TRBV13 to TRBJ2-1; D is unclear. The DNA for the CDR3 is TGTGCCAGCAGCTTAGGCAGAGGCAATGAGCAGTTCTTC. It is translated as CASSLGRGNEQFF.